These 8 T cell receptor beta chains were sequenced from one sample in a study of OX40 agonist ivuxolimab in advanced cancers. Here immunoSEQ multiplex PCR was the method, and the copy in TCRdb shows in-frame clones only, minus some. Among just over 60,000 clones listed, 87% were seen once. Source: CD4+ or CD8+ T cells sorted from blood, taken in a trial of the OX40 agonist ivuxolimab. These TCRs come from an adult with an advanced solid tumor such as melanoma, head and neck, liver or kidney cancer.

This clone showed up just once. The CDR3 loop reads CASSIVRLAGGTGETQYF. The CDR3 nucleotides are TGTGCCAGTAGTATAGTCCGACTAGCGGGGGGAACGGGAGAGACCCAGTACTTC. The chain recombines TRBV19 with TRBJ2-5; 13 nucleotides line up with TRBD2. Germline values: CDR1 LNHDA, CDR2 SQIVND (reference sequence). The CDR3 runs 18 residues. V was pared by 1 base and J by 4 bases, with 9 bases of the junction left unmatched.

The rearrangement links TRBV7-8 to TRBJ2-1; D is unclear. Germline CDR1 is SGHVS and CDR2 is FQNEAQ. The CDR3 runs 14 residues. V was clipped by 2 bases and J by 7 bases, with 12 bases between them. The CDR3 protein is CASSLSLLENEQFF. CDR3 in DNA: TGTGCCAGCAGCTTATCCCTGTTGGAGAATGAGCAGTTCTTC.

The CDR3 DNA is TGCGCCAGCAGTGGGTTAGCGGGAGTTTCTAATGAGCAGTTCTTC. The encoded protein is CASSGLAGVSNEQFF. The chain has TRBV5-1 and TRBJ2-1, with 9 bases that match TRBD2. Per germline, CDR1 SGHRS and CDR2 YFSETQ. V lost 5 bases, J lost 7 bases, and 10 bases stayed unmatched. The CDR3 is 15 amino acids.

About this clone: Other DNA sequences within the sample encode an identical CDR3. The genes are TRBV5-4 and TRBJ2-7, with TRBD2 matching 14 bases. The CDR3 consists of 18 residues. Germline V gives CDR1 SGHNT, CDR2 YYREEE (reference sequence). The V and J ends lost 5 bases and 0 bases, in that order; junction bases with no gene match: 10. The CDR3: CASRSGLAGGPSSYEQYF. In nucleotides, the CDR3 is TGTGCCAGCAGATCAGGACTAGCGGGAGGCCCGAGCTCCTACGAGCAGTACTTC.

This chain joins TRBV28 and TRBJ2-1; maybe TRBD1 (5 bases). The CDR3 covers 12 residues. In germline, CDR1 is MDHEN, CDR2 SYDVKM. V was pared by 1 base and J by 10 bases, with 8 bases between. The CDR3 region is CASSLFRQEQFF. For the CDR3, the DNA is TGTGCCAGCAGTTTATTCCGACAGGAGCAGTTCTTC.

V gene TRBV5-6 combines with J gene TRBJ1-1; 10 positions agree with TRBD1. Germline loops: CDR1 SGHDT, CDR2 YYEEEE. CDR3 length equals 15 residues. V gave up 4 bases and J gave up 4 bases; unmatched junction bases: 7. Written as DNA, the CDR3 is TGTGCCAGCAGCCGGGACAGGGGATCTACCACTGAAGCTTTCTTT. Protein sequence: CASSRDRGSTTEAFF.

The chain recombines TRBV28 with TRBJ2-7; D is uncertain. Per germline, CDR1 MDHEN and CDR2 SYDVKM. The CDR3 runs to 14 residues. Trimming shortened V by 3 bases and J by 2 bases, and 11 bases separated the two germline ends. As DNA, the CDR3 is TGTGCCAGCAGTTTTCAACGGGCCCCCTACGAGCAGTACTTC. As protein: CASSFQRAPYEQYF. Drawing the rest from reference TRBV28 and TRBJ2-7, the complete variable domain is DVKVTQSSRYLVKRTGEKVFLECVQDMDHENMFWYRQDPGLGLRLIYFSYDVKMKEKGDIPEGYSVSREKKERFSLILESASTNQTSMYLCASSFQRAPYEQYFGPGTRLTVT.

The chain is built from TRBV5-1 and TRBJ1-2; D is ambiguous. CDR1 is SGHRS and CDR2 is YFSETQ in the germline V gene. V was cut by 4 bases and J by 8 bases, with 18 bases left in between. CDR3 length: 14 residues. The CDR3 loop reads CASSTRDGAGGYTF. The CDR3, as DNA: TGCGCCAGCAGCACCAGAGACGGCGCCGGCGGCTACACCTTC.